The text below deals with one TCR beta chain. Its target is not known. V was clipped by 7 bases and J by 4 bases; unmatched bases: 5. This CDR3 is built from 13 residues. From germline, CDR1 is SNHLY and CDR2 FYNNEI. The protocol was immunoSEQ multiplex PCR, while the TCRdb copy is restricted to in-frame clones and leaves out a portion. The sample has about 7,400 clones; roughly 90% are singletons. This sample stems from a study of OX40 agonist ivuxolimab in advanced cancers. As for the study in general: A mean age of around 63 years, range 23 to 79, was recorded, and 70% to 85% were male. Overall study results and limits: Clonal expansion from baseline to week 6 occurred in both CD4+ and CD8+ T cells.

Peripheral blood came from all dose cohorts at three timepoints. This TCR was recovered from an adult with an advanced solid tumor such as melanoma, head and neck, liver or kidney cancer. The chain uses TRBV2 and TRBJ2-5, with 8 bases lining up with TRBD2. The sequenced sample was CD4+ or CD8+ T cells sorted from blood, obtained in a trial of the OX40 agonist ivuxolimab. The CDR3 DNA is TGTGCCAGCAATCTCCTAGCGGGAGAGACCCAGTACTTC. Protein sequence: CASNLLAGETQYF.